This T cell receptor (beta chain) is from a study of blood T cell repertoires in COVID-19. Study details: Samples came from the United States, Italy and Spain, spanning acute and convalescent COVID-19. In each case, the material was cDNA or gDNA derived from T cells, B-cell-depleted T cells, or PBMCs.

In the source study's methods: Estimated nucleated cell counts came from reference gene primer amplification. This table comes from immunoSEQ multiplex PCR, and its TCRdb copy is limited to in-frame clones, with some not included. The DNA was the basis for D and trimming; V, J and clone size are from that table. The sample has approximately 230,000 clones, around 80% seen once; the top ten hold just under 20%. Trimming at V came to 8 bases and at J to 3 bases, leaving 12 bases not matched to a gene. Germline lookup yields CDR1 SSHAT and CDR2 FNYEAQ (reference sequence). This CDR3 contains 18 residues.

The chain is built from TRBV7-7 and TRBJ2-5; TRBD2 matches 16 bases. The sample taken for sequencing was peripheral blood. This receptor was identified in a man aged 25 to 40 with active or convalescent COVID-19. CDR3 nucleotide sequence: TGTGCCAGCCACCCGGGACTAGCGGGGGGGCCGAGGGAAGAGACCCAGTACTTC. Translation gives CASHPGLAGGPREETQYF. Drawing the rest from reference TRBV7-7 and TRBJ2-5, the complete variable domain is GAGVSQSPRYKVTKRGQDVTLRCDPISSHATLYWYQQALGQGPEFLTYFNYEAQPDKSGLPSDRFSAERPEGSISTLTIQRTEQRDSAMYRCASHPGLAGGPREETQYFGPGTRLLVL.